This T cell receptor beta chain is drawn from a study of T cells in Graves' hyperthyroidism and ophthalmopathy. This clonotype occurred many times. The TCR beta CDR3 regions underwent amplification using RNA transcripts as the source. The HTBI primer set was used in a first-round RT-PCR of the TCR CDR3. MiXCR was run by TCRdb on the multiplex PCR reads, yielding one entry per CDR3 protein. The sample consists of 300,000 to 450,000 distinct CDR3 sequences, around 13% of them appearing once. Sample: blood. This receptor was obtained from a woman in her fifties or sixties with Graves' hyperthyroidism.

CDR3 bases: TGTGCCAGCATTAAACTAGCGGGCCTCACAGATACGCAGTATTTT. Its protein product is CASIKLAGLTDTQYF. The chain links TRBV27 to TRBJ2-3, with TRBD2 matching 9 bases. The germline V gene has CDR1 MNHEY and CDR2 SMNVEV (reference sequence). This CDR3 spans 15 amino acids. Losses at the gene ends were 7 bases for V and 2 bases for J; bases not matched to a gene: 7.